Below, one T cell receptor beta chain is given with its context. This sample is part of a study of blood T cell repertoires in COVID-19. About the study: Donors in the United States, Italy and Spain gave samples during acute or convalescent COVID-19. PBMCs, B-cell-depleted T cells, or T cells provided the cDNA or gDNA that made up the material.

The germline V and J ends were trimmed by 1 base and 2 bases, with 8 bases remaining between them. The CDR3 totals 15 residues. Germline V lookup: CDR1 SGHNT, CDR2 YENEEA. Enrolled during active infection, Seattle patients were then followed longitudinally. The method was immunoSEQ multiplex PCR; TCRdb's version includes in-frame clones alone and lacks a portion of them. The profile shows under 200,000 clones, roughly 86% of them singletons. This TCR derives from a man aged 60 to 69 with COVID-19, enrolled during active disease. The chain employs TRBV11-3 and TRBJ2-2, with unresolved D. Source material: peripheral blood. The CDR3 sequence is CASSLGAKNTGELFF. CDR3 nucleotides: TGTGCCAGCAGCTTAGGGGCTAAAAACACCGGGGAGCTGTTTTTT.